The TCR beta chain under discussion was sequenced for a study of cytomegalovirus exposure and HLA in healthy donors. On the study more broadly: The 90 to 150 validation repertoires used a platform that matched the one used for the 600 to 750 first-cohort repertoires, as a later analysis reported.

Generated by immunoSEQ multiplex PCR, the TCRdb table keeps only in-frame clones and is missing some. The sample records about 180,000 clones, around nine tenths being singletons. The donors were members of the approximately 120-subject validation cohort (separate from the roughly 670-subject first cohort). Germline assignment: CDR1 GTSNPN and CDR2 SVGIG (reference sequence). V lost 2 bases to trimming and J lost 9 bases; unmatched junction nucleotides: 10. The length of the CDR3 is 14 residues. V gene TRBV30 combines with J gene TRBJ2-1, with 7 bases aligning to TRBD2. This clonotype was obtained from a woman aged 30 to 39 in good health and CMV-seronegative. The sequenced sample consisted of PBMCs. CDR3 region: CAWSSGLSSFEQFF. The CDR3 nucleotides read TGTGCCTGGAGTTCGGGACTAAGTAGTTTTGAGCAGTTCTTC.